This record concerns one T cell receptor beta chain sequence. Its antigen is still unknown. V was pared by 6 bases and J by 8 bases, with 19 bases between. Germline V gene data show CDR1 as MNHNY and CDR2 as SVGAGI (reference sequence). The CDR3 consists of 15 residues. Sequencing was performed with immunoSEQ multiplex PCR; in TCRdb, only in-frame clones are kept and a portion is missing. The data show some 86,000 clones, 65% to 85% seen once. The data derive from a study of T cell responses to AZD1222 COVID-19 vaccine. Findings and limits, study-wide: The sample set comprised mostly white British donors with more females, and clonal diversity was possibly underestimated. Among AZD1222 vaccinees, only five or six were seropositive at baseline.

This material consisted of peripheral blood, taken on day 0 of AZD1222 vaccination. The source of this sequence is an adult in good health. J is TRBJ1-4 and V is TRBV6-6; D might be TRBD1 (5 bases). CDR3 sequence: CASSHPGGGMEKLFF. CDR3 DNA: TGTGCCAGCAGCCACCCCGGTGGGGGGATGGAAAAACTGTTTTTT.